This T cell receptor beta chain was observed in a study of metastatic and nonmetastatic thyroid tumors. The CDR3 runs 13 residues. CDR1 and CDR2 from the germline V gene are MNHEY and SVGEGT. With 5 bases removed from V and 3 bases from J, the gap between germline ends came to 10 bases. TCRdb reprocessed the PCR reads via MiXCR. Among almost 70,000 clones listed, approximately 15% were seen once. All patients were untreated before thyroid surgery. At least ten counts were recorded for this clone. The chain has TRBV6-2 or TRBV6-3 and TRBJ1-2; D is uncertain. Sequencing was carried out using blood. This clonotype originated in a male donor with papillary thyroid cancer or a benign thyroid nodule (not recorded which). Some clones in this sample may be carry-over from other donors' samples. Here the CDR3 DNA reads TGTGCCAGCAGTGAACCAAAATACTATGGCTACACCTTC. Amino acids: CASSEPKYYGYTF.